The T cell receptor (beta chain) under discussion was sequenced for a study of T cell responses to AZD1222 COVID-19 vaccine. Study observations and caveats: It should be noted that donors were predominantly white British and more often female, and clonal diversity was possibly underestimated. Baseline seropositivity occurred in only a handful of AZD1222 recipients.

Comments on this clone: Antigen unknown.

This table comes from immunoSEQ multiplex PCR, and its TCRdb copy is limited to in-frame clones, with some not included. The data contain about 97,000 clones, approximately 90% of them singletons. The CDR3 covers 14 residues. CDR1 and CDR2 from the germline V gene are SGHKS and YYEKEE (reference sequence). V gave up 4 bases and J gave up 2 bases, with 12 bases separating them. The chain couples TRBV5-5 to TRBJ2-5; TRBD1 might be the D (6 bases). The sequenced sample was peripheral blood, obtained on day 0 of AZD1222 vaccination. The TCR was taken from an adult in good health. The DNA for the CDR3 is TGTGCCAGCAGCCACCGGGACACTCAAGAGACCCAGTACTTC. It is translated as CASSHRDTQETQYF.